This T cell receptor (beta chain) was sequenced in a study of CD8 T cells in Susac syndrome. With random hexamers, reverse transcription was performed on about 0.45 to 1 ug of RNA. The method of amplification for TCR beta CDR3 was immunoSEQ multiplex PCR, covering 54 Vbeta and 13 Jbeta. TCRdb used MiXCR to reprocess the immunoSEQ multiplex PCR reads, holding one entry per CDR3 protein. The sample consists of tens of thousands of distinct CDR3 sequences, more than 90% of them appearing once. The ends were cut back, 2 bases at V and 1 base at J, with 12 bases in the middle. The germline V gene encodes CDR1 SGHTA and CDR2 FQGTGA. CDR3 length: 17 amino acids. TCR beta sequencing was performed on blood CD8+ and CD4+ T cells. Healthy donors acted as controls, with matching for age and sex.

This rearrangement joins TRBV7-3 to TRBJ2-6; possible D gene TRBD2, 6 bases. This clonotype was sampled from a human donor in good health. Source material: CD8+ T cells from PBMCs. The CDR3 DNA reads TGTGCCAGCAGCTTAGCGGGGCGGGTATCTGGGGCCAACGTCCTGACTTTC. It yields the protein CASSLAGRVSGANVLTF.